The clone carrying this T cell receptor beta chain was counted only a few times. Its antigen is not known. Germline assignment: CDR1 DFQATT and CDR2 SNEGSKA (reference sequence). This CDR3 is 14 amino acids long. V lost 5 bases and J 4 bases, leaving 15 bases between the germline ends. Study outcomes and limitations: Tumor-infiltrating Treg TCR alpha and beta sequences overlapped most with tumor naive CD4+ T cells, then blood naive. Larger-cohort validation covered only one TCR beta V-J rearrangement.

TCRdb independently ran MiXCR on the 5' RACE reads; one entry per CDR3 protein. The profile shows roughly 8,500 distinct CDR3 sequences, roughly a quarter of them singletons. Sequencing was carried out using naive CD4+ T cells sorted from a lymph node. Subset of the sample: naive CD4+ T cells, CD4+CD45RA+CD25-. The TCR comes from a female donor with breast cancer. The chain recombines TRBV20-1 with TRBJ1-3; no firm D call. The DNA for the CDR3 is TGCAGTGCTCGACCGGAGTACCTAGGAAACACCATATATTTT. Translating gives CSARPEYLGNTIYF.